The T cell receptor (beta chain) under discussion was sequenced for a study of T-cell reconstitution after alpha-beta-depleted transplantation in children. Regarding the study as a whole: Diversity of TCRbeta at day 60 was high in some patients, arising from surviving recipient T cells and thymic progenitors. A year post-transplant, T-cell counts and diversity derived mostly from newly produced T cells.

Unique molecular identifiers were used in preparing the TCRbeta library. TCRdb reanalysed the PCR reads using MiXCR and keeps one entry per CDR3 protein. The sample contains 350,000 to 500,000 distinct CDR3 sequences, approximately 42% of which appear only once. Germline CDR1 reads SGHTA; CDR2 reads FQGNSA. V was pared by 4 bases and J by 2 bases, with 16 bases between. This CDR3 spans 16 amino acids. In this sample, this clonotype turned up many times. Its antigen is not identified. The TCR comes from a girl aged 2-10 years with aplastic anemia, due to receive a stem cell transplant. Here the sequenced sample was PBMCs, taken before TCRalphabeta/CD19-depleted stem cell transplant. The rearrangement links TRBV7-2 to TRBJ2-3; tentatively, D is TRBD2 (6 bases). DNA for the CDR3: TGTGCCAGCAGCTCCAGTAGCGGACGAACCACAGATACGCAGTATTTT. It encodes CASSSSSGRTTDTQYF.